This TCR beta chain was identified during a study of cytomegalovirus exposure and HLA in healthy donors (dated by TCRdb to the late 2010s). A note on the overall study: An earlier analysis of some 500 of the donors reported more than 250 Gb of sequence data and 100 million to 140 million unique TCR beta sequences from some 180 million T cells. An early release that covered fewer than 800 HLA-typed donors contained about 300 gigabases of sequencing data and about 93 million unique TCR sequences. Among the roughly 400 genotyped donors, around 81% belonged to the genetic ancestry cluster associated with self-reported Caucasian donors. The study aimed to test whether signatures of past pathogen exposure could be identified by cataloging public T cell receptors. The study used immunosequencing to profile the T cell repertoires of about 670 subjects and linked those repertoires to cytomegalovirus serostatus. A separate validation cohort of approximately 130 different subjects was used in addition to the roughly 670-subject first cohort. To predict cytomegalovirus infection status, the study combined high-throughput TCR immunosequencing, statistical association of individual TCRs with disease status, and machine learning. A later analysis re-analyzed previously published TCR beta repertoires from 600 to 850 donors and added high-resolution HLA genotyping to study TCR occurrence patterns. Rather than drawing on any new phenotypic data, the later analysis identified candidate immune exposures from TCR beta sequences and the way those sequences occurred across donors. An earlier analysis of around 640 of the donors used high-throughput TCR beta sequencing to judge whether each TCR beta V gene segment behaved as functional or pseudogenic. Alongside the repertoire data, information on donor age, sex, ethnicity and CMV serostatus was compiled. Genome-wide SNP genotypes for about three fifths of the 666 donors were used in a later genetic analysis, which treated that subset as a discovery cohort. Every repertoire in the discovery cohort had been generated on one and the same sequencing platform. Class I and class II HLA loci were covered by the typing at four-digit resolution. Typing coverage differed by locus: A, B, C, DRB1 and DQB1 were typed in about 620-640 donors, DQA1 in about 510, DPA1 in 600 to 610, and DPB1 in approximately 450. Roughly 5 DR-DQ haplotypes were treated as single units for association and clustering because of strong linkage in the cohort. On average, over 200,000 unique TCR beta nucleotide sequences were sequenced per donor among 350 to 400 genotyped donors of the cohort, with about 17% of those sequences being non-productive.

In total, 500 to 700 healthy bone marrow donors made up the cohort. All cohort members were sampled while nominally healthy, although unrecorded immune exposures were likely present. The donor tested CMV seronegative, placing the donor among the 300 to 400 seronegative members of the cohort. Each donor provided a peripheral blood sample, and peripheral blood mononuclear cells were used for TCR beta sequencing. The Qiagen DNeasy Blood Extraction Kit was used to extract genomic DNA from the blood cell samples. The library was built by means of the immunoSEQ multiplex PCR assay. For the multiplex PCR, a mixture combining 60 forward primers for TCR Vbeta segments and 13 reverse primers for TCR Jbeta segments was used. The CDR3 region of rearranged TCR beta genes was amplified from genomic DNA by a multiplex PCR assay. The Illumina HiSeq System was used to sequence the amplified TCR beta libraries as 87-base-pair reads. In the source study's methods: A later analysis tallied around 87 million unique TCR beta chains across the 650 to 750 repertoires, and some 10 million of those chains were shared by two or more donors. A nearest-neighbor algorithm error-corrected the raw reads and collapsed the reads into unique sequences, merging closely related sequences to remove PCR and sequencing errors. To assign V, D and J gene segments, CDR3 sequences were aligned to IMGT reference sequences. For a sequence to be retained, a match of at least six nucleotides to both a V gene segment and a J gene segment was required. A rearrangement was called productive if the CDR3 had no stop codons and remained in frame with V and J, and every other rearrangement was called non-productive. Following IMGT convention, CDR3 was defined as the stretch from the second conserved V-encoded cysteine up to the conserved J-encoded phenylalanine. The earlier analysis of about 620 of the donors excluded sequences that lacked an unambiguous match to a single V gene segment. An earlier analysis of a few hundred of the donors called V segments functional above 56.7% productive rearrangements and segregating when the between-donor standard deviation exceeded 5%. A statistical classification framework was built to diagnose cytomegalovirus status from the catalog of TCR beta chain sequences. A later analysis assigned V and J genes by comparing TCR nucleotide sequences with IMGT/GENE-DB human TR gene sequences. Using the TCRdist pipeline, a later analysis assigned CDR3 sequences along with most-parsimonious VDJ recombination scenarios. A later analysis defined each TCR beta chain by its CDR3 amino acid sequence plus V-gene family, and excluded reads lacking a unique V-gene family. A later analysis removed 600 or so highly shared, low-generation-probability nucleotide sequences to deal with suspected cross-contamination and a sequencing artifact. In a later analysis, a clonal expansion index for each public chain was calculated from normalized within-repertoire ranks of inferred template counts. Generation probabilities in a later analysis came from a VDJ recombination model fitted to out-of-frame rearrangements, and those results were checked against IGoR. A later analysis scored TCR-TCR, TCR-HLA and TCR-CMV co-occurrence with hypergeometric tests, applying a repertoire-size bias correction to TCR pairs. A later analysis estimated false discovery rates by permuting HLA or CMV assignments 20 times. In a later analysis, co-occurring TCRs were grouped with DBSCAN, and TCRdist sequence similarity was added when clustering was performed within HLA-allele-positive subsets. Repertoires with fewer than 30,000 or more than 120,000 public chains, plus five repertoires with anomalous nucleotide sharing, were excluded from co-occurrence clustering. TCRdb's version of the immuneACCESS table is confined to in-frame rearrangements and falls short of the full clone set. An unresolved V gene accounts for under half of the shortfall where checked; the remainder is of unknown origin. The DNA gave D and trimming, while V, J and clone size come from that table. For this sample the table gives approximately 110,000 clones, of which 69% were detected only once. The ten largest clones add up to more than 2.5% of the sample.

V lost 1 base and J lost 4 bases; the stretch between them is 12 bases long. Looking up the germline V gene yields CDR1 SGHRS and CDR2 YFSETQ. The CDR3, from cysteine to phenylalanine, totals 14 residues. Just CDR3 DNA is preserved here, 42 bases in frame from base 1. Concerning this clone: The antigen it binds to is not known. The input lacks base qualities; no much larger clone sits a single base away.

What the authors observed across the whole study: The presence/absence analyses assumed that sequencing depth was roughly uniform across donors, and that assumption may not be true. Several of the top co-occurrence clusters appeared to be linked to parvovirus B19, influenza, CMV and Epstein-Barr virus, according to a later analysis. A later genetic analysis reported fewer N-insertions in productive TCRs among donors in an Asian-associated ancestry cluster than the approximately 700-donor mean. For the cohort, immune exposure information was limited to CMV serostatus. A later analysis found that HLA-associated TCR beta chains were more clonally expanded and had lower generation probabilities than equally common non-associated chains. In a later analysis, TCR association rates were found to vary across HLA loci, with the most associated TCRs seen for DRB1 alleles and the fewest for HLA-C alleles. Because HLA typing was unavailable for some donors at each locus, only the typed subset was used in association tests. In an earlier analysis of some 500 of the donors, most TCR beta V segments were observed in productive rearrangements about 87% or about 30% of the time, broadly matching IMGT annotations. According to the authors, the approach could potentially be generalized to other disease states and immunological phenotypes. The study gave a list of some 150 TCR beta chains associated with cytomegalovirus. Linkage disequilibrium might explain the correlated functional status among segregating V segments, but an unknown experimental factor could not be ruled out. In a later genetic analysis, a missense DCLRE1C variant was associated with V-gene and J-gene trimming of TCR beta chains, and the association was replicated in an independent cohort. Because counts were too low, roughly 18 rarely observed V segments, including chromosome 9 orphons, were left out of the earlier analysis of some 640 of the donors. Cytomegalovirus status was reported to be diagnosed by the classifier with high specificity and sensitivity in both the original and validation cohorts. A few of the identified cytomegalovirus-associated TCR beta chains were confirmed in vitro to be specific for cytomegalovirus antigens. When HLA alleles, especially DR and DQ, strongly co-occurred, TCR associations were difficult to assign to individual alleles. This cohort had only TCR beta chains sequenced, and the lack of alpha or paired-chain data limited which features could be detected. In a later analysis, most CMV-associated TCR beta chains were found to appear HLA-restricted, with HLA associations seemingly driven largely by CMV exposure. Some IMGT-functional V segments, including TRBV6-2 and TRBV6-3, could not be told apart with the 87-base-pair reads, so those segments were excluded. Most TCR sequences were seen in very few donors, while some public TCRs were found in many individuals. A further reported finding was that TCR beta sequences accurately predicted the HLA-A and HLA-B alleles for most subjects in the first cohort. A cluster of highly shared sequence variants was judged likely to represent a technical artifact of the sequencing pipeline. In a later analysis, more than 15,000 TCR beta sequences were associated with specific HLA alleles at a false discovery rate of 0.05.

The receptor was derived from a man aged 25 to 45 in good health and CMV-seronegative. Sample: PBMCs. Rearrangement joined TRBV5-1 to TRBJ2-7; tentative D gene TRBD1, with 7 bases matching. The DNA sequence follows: TGCGCCAGCAGCTTGAATTCAGGGGGGTACGAGCAGTACTTC. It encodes CASSLNSGGYEQYF.